This T cell receptor beta chain was retrieved from a study of blood T cells in healthy people across ages. Findings of the study overall: The diversity estimates, figures obtained from one million T cells, were considered underestimates.

Every sample gave at least 5 micrograms of total RNA when it was extracted. The CDR3 has 14 residues. The germline CDR1 and CDR2 sequences are ENHRY and SYGVKD. Trimming took 6 bases from V and 6 from J, leaving 15 bases between them. With respect to this clonotype: Its cognate antigen is unknown.

A sample-barcoded 5' primer and a J-beta primer mix were used in a second PCR of roughly 6 to 11 cycles. Researchers report that each sample yielded at least 2.5 million CDR3-containing paired-end reads. A single record per CDR3 protein comes from TCRdb applying MiXCR to the 5' RACE reads. The sample lists hundreds of thousands of distinct CDR3 sequences; around three fifths were seen once. The sequenced material came from blood. The clonotype comes from a man aged 35 to 55 in good health. The rearrangement joins TRBV10-3 to TRBJ2-1; D gene unclear. The CDR3 coding sequence is TGTGCCATCAGCGCCCTCGAGAGAAGCAATGAGCAGTTCTTC. This sequence encodes CAISALERSNEQFF.